The sequence of this T cell receptor (beta chain) was determined in a study of cytomegalovirus exposure and HLA in healthy donors. Study-wide points: Accounts indicate the classifier identified cytomegalovirus status with strong specificity and sensitivity.

The PCR employed 60 Vbeta primers together with 13 Jbeta primers. Sequenced by immunoSEQ multiplex PCR; TCRdb stores in-frame clones only, minus some. The table records roughly 130,000 clones, 80% to 85% of them present only once. Trimming cost V 5 bases and J 0 bases, with 6 bases left between them. The CDR3 has 12 amino acids. From germline, CDR1 is SQVTM and CDR2 ANQGSEA. Regarding this clone: The antigen is unknown.

This receptor was identified in a human donor in good health. This sequence joins TRBV29-1 and TRBJ2-3; D gene ambiguous. Material for sequencing was PBMCs. In nucleotides, the CDR3 is TGCAGCGTTCGCGGTAGCACAGATACGCAGTATTTT. Its protein product is CSVRGSTDTQYF.